These 10 T cell receptor beta chains came from one sample sequenced in a study of T-cell memory formation after mild COVID-19. In TCRdb, the 5' RACE reads were re-called with MiXCR into one record per CDR3 protein. The sample gives just under 550,000 distinct CDR3 sequences, 20% of which show up once; under 15% is in the top ten. The sample consisted of PBMCs or a T cell subset sorted from them (not recorded which). All receptors come from an adult woman who had mild COVID-19 (a few samples of this study predate the infection). Cell type and time point are not known.

The gene calls are TRBV5-5 and TRBJ2-7, with 9 bases identical to TRBD2. V trimming: 4 bases; J trimming: 6 bases; junction bases outside the gene matches: 11. This CDR3 is built from 15 residues. Germline loops: CDR1 SGHKS, CDR2 YYEKEE (reference sequence). The DNA for the CDR3 is TGTGCCAGCAGCCACGACCCGGGACTAGCTGGCGAGCAGTACTTC. Protein product: CASSHDPGLAGEQYF.

The rearrangement links TRBV12-3 or TRBV12-4 to TRBJ1-2; D not certain. Trimming pared 6 bases from V and 5 bases from J, leaving 10 bases between. The CDR3 extends over 12 amino acids. The CDR3 nucleotides are TGTGCCAGCAGCGCTACAGCTTATGGCTACACCTTC. Its translation is CASSATAYGYTF.

The gene calls are TRBV19 and TRBJ1-1; no clear D gene. The V end was cut by 6 bases, the J end by 1 base, with 18 bases between. Looked up from germline, CDR1 is LNHDA and CDR2 is SQIVND (reference sequence). This CDR3 region has 16 residues. Here the CDR3 DNA reads TGTGCCAGTAGCATTAGGACCTCCCTCGGGAACACTGAAGCTTTCTTT. Encoded protein: CASSIRTSLGNTEAFF. Full variable domain (remainder filled in from reference TRBV19 and TRBJ1-1): DGGITQSPKYLFRKEGQNVTLSCEQNLNHDAMYWYRQDPGQGLRLIYYSQIVNDFQKGDIAEGYSVSREKKESFPLTVTSAQKNPTAFYLCASSIRTSLGNTEAFFGQGTRLTVV.

The rearrangement uses TRBV29-1 and TRBJ1-2; possible D gene TRBD1, 5 bases. Trimming removed 0 bases from V and 8 bases from J, with 16 bases in between. The CDR3 sequence is 14 residues long. Germline V gives CDR1 SQVTM, CDR2 ANQGSEA. The CDR3 loop is CSVEEGQDPRGYTF. The CDR3 coding sequence is TGCAGCGTTGAAGAGGGGCAGGATCCCAGGGGCTACACCTTC.

The chain uses TRBV19 and TRBJ2-7, with TRBD2 identical over 15 bases. The CDR3 is 17 amino acids. J was trimmed by 0 bases and V by 5 bases; bases with no gene match: 5. Germline CDR1 LNHDA, CDR2 SQIVND (reference sequence). In DNA, the CDR3 is TGTGCCAGTAGTCCCTGGACTAGCGGGAGGGCCTCCTACGAGCAGTACTTC. It specifies CASSPWTSGRASYEQYF. The full variable domain, in which reference TRBV19 and TRBJ2-7 provide the parts outside the CDR3, is DGGITQSPKYLFRKEGQNVTLSCEQNLNHDAMYWYRQDPGQGLRLIYYSQIVNDFQKGDIAEGYSVSREKKESFPLTVTSAQKNPTAFYLCASSPWTSGRASYEQYFGPGTRLTVT.

This clonotype was counted many times. The chain links TRBV7-9 to TRBJ1-2; TRBD1 matches at 7 bases. Germline lookup yields CDR1 SEHNR and CDR2 FQNEAQ (reference sequence). V shed 5 bases, J shed 8 bases, and the junction held 11 bases outside the gene matches. CDR3 size: 14 residues. CDR3 in DNA: TGTGCCAGCAGCCCGACCCGACAGGGTTTAGGCTACACCTTC. Protein: CASSPTRQGLGYTF.

The chain is built from TRBV20-1 and TRBJ2-7; a weak D match, TRBD1 (6 bases). V lost 5 bases, J lost 2 bases, and 7 bases lay in between. CDR1 and CDR2 from the germline V gene are DFQATT and SNEGSKA (reference sequence). The CDR3 runs 11 residues. DNA for the CDR3: TGCAGTGCTGACAGGACCTACGAGCAGTACTTC. It encodes CSADRTYEQYF.

This sequence joins TRBV5-4 and TRBJ1-4, with a weak D call TRBD1 (5 bases). Trimming took 4 bases from V and 7 from J, leaving 14 bases between them. The CDR3 covers 14 residues. Looked up from germline, CDR1 is SGHNT and CDR2 is YYREEE (reference sequence). The CDR3 DNA reads as TGTGCCAGCAGCACCCGGGGGGACGTTGAAAAACTGTTTTTT. This translates into CASSTRGDVEKLFF.

The J gene is TRBJ1-6, the V gene TRBV7-3; maybe TRBD1 (5 bases). V lost 6 bases, J lost 6 bases, and 9 bases lay in between. CDR3 length: 13 amino acids. Germline V gene data show CDR1 as SGHTA and CDR2 as FQGTGA. The CDR3 nucleotides read TGTGCCAGCAGGGGAGGGGTTAATTCACCCCTCCACTTT. This translates into CASRGGVNSPLHF.

The V gene is TRBV15, the J gene TRBJ2-2; no clear D gene. Trimming cost V 1 base and J 4 bases, with 7 bases left between them. This CDR3 contains 14 residues. Germline CDR1 LNHNV, CDR2 YYDKDF (reference sequence). In nucleotides, the CDR3 is TGTGCCACCAGCAGAGGAACAGCCACCGGGGAGCTGTTTTTT. Translated: CATSRGTATGELFF.